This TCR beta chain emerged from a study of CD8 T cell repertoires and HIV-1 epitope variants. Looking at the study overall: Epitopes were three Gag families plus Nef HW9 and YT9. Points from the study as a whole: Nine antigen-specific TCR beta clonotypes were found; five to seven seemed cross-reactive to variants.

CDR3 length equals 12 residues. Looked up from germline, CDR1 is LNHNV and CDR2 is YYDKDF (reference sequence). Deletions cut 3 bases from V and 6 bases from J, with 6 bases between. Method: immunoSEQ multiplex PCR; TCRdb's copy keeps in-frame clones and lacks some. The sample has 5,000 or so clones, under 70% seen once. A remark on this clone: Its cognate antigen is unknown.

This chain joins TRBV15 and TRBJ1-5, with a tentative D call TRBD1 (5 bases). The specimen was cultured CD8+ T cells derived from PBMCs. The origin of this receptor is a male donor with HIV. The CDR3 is CATSRGVQPQHF. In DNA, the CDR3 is TGTGCCACCAGCAGGGGGGTTCAGCCCCAGCATTTT.